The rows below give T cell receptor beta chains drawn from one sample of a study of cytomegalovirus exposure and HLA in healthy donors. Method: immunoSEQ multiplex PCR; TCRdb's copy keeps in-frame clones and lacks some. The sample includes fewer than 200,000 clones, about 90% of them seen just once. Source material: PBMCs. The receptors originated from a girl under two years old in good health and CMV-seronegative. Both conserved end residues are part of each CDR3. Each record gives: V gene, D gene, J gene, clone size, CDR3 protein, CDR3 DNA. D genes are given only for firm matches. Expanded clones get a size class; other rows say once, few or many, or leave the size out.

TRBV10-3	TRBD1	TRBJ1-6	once	CAIKTGGYNSPLHF	TGTGCCATCAAAACAGGGGGCTATAATTCACCCCTCCACTTT
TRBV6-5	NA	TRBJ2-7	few	CASSYSFRYEQYF	TGTGCCAGCAGTTACTCGTTTCGCTACGAGCAGTACTTC
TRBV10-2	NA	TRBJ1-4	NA	CASSRGPLVVPNEKLFF	TGCGCCAGCAGCCGAGGTCCGCTTGTGGTCCCTAATGAAAAACTGTTTTTT
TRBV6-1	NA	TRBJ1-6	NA	CASSEAQNSPLHF	TGTGCCAGCAGTGAAGCTCAGAATTCACCCCTCCACTTT
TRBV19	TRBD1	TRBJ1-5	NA	CASTGQGASNQPQHF	TGTGCCAGTACGGGACAGGGTGCCAGCAATCAGCCCCAGCATTTT
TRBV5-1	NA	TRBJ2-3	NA	CASSLDGAGTQYF	TGCGCCAGCAGCTTGGACGGAGCGGGTACGCAGTATTTT
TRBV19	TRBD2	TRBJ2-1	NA	CASSILADPRNEQFF	TGTGCCAGTAGTATACTAGCGGACCCGAGAAATGAGCAGTTCTTC
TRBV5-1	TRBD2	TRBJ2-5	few	CASSLAGGQETQYF	TGCGCCAGCAGCTTAGCGGGGGGGCAAGAGACCCAGTACTTC
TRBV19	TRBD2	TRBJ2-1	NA	CATHPQTSGHNEQFF	TGTGCCACACATCCCCAGACTAGCGGGCACAATGAGCAGTTCTTC
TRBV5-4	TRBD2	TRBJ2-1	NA	CASSLGRGGAYNEQFF	TGTGCCAGCAGCTTAGGGCGGGGGGGGGCCTACAATGAGCAGTTCTTC
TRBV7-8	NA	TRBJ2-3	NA	CASSSHDRPQYF	TGTGCCAGCAGCTCCCATGACAGACCGCAGTATTTT
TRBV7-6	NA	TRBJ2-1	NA	CASSLTDNEQFF	TGTGCCAGCAGCTTGACAGACAATGAGCAGTTCTTC
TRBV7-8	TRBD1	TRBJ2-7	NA	CASSSTQGLKQYF	TGTGCCAGCAGCTCGACACAGGGGCTTAAGCAGTACTTC
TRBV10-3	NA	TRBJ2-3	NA	CAISGLWLGADTQYF	TGTGCCATCAGTGGTCTGTGGTTAGGAGCAGATACGCAGTATTTT
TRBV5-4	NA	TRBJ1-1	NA	CASSHHGGQTEAFF	TGTGCCAGCAGCCACCACGGGGGGCAAACTGAAGCTTTCTTT
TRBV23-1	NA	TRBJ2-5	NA	CASSQPGRGTSPQETQYF	TGCGCCAGCAGTCAACCCGGTAGGGGAACCTCCCCTCAAGAGACCCAGTACTTC
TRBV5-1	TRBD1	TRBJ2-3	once	CASREDRGVDTQYF	TGCGCCAGCAGGGAGGACAGGGGCGTCGATACGCAGTATTTT
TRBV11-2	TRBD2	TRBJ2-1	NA	CASSSLAGPVNEQFF	TGTGCCAGCAGCTCACTAGCGGGGCCGGTCAATGAGCAGTTCTTC
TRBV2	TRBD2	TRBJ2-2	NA	CASSESSGRDGGELFF	TGTGCCAGCAGTGAATCTAGCGGGAGAGATGGCGGGGAGCTGTTTTTT
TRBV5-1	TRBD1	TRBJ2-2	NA	CASSLEGQGNTGELFF	TGCGCCAGCAGCTTGGAGGGACAGGGGAACACCGGGGAGCTGTTTTTT
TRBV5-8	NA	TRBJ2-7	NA	CASSFAGISYEQYF	TGTGCCAGCAGCTTTGCAGGTATTTCCTACGAGCAGTACTTC
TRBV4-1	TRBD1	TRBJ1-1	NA	CASSPKNTGGVSEAFF	TGCGCCAGCAGCCCAAAAAACACAGGGGGAGTTTCTGAAGCTTTCTTT
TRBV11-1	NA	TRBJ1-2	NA	CASSAGPSYGYTF	TGTGCCAGCAGCGCGGGACCGAGCTATGGCTACACCTTC
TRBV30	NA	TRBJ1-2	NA	CAWSILQDGYTF	TGTGCCTGGAGTATCCTTCAGGATGGCTACACCTTC
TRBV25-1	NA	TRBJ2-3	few	CASSEYRVGTDTQYF	TGTGCCAGCAGTGAATATCGGGTGGGCACAGATACGCAGTATTTT
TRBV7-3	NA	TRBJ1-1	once	CASSLRFGETEAFF	TGTGCCAGCAGCTTACGGTTCGGTGAGACTGAAGCTTTCTTT
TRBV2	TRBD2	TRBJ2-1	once	CASKDSGGDGNEQFF	TGTGCCAGCAAGGATAGCGGGGGGGACGGCAATGAGCAGTTCTTC
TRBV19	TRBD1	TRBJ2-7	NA	CASSPRTGTSYEQYF	TGTGCCAGTAGTCCTCGGACAGGCACCTCCTACGAGCAGTACTTC
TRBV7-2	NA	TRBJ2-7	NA	CASSLQTYEQYF	TGTGCCAGCAGCCTACAGACCTACGAGCAGTACTTC
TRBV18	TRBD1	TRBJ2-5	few	CASSPGTGEETQYF	TGTGCCAGCTCACCCGGGACAGGGGAAGAGACCCAGTACTTC
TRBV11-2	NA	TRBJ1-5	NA	CASSLAGGNQPQHF	TGTGCCAGCAGCTTAGCAGGGGGCAATCAGCCCCAGCATTTT
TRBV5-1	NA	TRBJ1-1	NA	CASSFIGNTEAFF	TGCGCCAGCAGCTTTATCGGGAACACTGAAGCTTTCTTT
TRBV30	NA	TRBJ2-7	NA	CAWSVHGSLSEQYF	TGTGCCTGGAGTGTACACGGATCCCTGAGCGAGCAGTACTTC
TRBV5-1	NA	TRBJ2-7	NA	CASSLAGSSYEQYF	TGCGCCAGCAGCTTGGCGGGTTCCTCCTACGAGCAGTACTTC
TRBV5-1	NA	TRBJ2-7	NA	CASSPVGYRDDEQYF	TGCGCCAGCAGCCCGGTTGGGTACAGGGACGACGAGCAGTACTTC
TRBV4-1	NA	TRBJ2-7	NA	CASSPHPGAYEQYF	TGCGCCAGCAGCCCTCACCCCGGGGCCTACGAGCAGTACTTC
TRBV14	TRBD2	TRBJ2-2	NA	CASSHSGSHTGELFF	TGTGCCAGCAGCCATAGCGGGAGCCACACCGGGGAGCTGTTTTTT
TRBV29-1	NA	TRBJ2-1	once	CSVIIWVTTHNNEQFF	TGCAGCGTTATTATCTGGGTTACGACACACAACAATGAGCAGTTCTTC
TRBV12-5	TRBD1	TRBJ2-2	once	CASGLPGDRPYTGELFF	TGTGCTAGTGGTTTGCCTGGGGACAGGCCATACACCGGGGAGCTGTTTTTT
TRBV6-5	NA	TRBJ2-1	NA	CATFRGEGEQFF	TGTGCCACCTTCAGGGGAGAGGGTGAGCAGTTCTTC
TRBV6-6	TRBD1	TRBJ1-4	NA	CASSYWDRQQEKLFF	TGTGCCAGCAGTTACTGGGACAGGCAGCAAGAAAAACTGTTTTTT
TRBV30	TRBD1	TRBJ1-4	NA	CAWSVPPGGFFEKLFF	TGTGCCTGGAGTGTTCCCCCAGGGGGCTTTTTTGAAAAACTGTTTTTT
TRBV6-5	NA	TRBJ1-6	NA	CASSESGWSPLHF	TGTGCCAGCAGTGAATCAGGTTGGTCACCCCTCCACTTT
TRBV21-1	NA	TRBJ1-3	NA	CASTRRGWLSGNTIYF	TGTGCCAGCACCCGCCGCGGTTGGCTCTCTGGAAACACCATATATTTT
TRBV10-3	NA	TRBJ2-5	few	CAISQTGVQETQYF	TGTGCCATCAGTCAGACTGGCGTCCAAGAGACCCAGTACTTC
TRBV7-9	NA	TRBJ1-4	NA	CASSLATGSHEKLFF	TGTGCCAGCAGCTTAGCGACTGGGTCGCATGAAAAACTGTTTTTT
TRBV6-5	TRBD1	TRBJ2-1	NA	CASSPTGGSYNEQFF	TGTGCCAGCAGCCCGACAGGGGGCTCCTACAATGAGCAGTTCTTC
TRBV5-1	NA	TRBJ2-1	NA	CASSLDARKNNEQFF	TGCGCCAGCAGCTTGGATGCTAGAAAGAACAATGAGCAGTTCTTC
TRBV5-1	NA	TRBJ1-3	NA	CASSLGRTENTIYF	TGCGCCAGCAGCTTGGGGAGGACAGAGAACACCATATATTTT
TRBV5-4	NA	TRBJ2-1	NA	CASSLDAGLSYNEQFF	TGTGCCAGCAGCTTGGATGCGGGTCTCTCCTACAATGAGCAGTTCTTC
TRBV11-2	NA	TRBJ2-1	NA	CASSLVAGAHNEQFF	TGTGCCAGCAGCTTAGTGGCGGGGGCCCACAATGAGCAGTTCTTC
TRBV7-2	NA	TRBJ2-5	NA	CASSLVAGHSEETQYF	TGTGCCAGCAGCTTAGTAGCAGGGCACTCGGAAGAGACCCAGTACTTC
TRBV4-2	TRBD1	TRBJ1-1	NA	CASSQKDRGDTEAFF	TGTGCCAGCAGCCAAAAGGACAGGGGAGACACTGAAGCTTTCTTT
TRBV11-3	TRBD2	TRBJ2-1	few	CASSLASSGHNEQFF	TGTGCCAGCAGCTTAGCATCTAGCGGGCACAATGAGCAGTTCTTC
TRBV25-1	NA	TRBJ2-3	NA	CASSWRQEGVTDTQYF	TGTGCCAGCAGTTGGCGACAGGAAGGAGTAACAGATACGCAGTATTTT
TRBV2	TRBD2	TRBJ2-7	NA	CASRLAGGYYEQYF	TGTGCCAGCAGACTAGCGGGAGGATACTACGAGCAGTACTTC
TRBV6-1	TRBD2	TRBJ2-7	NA	CASSVLGGRQYF	TGTGCCAGCAGTGTCCTAGGCGGGAGGCAGTACTTC
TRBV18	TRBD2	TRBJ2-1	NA	CASSLQAGRSYNEQFF	TGTGCCAGCTCACTCCAAGCGGGACGCTCCTACAATGAGCAGTTCTTC
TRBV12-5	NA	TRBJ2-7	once	CAREFYEQYF	TGTGCTAGGGAGTTTTACGAGCAGTACTTC